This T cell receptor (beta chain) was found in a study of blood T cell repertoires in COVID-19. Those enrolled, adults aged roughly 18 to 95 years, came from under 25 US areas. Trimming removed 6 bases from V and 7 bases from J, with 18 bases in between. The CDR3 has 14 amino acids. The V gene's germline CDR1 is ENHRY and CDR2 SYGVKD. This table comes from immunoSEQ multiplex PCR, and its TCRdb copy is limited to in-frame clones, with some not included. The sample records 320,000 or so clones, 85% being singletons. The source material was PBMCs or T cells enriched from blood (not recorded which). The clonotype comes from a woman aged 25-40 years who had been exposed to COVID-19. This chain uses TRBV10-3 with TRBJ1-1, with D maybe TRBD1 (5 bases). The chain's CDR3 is CAISMGRKGLEAFF. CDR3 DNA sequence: TGTGCCATCAGCATGGGACGGAAGGGACTTGAAGCTTTCTTT.